This section outlines one T cell receptor (beta chain) sequence together with its context. What antigen it recognizes has not been identified. This sample is part of a study of cytomegalovirus exposure and HLA in healthy donors (TCRdb year 2017). About the study as a whole: An earlier analysis of approximately 590 of the donors reported about 250 Gb of sequence data and roughly 100 million unique TCR beta sequences from about 200 million T cells. HLA typing covered class I and class II loci at four-digit resolution. Approximately 300 gigabases of sequencing data and approximately 93 million unique TCR sequences were included in an early release covering several hundred HLA-typed donors. Donor age, sex, ethnicity and CMV serostatus were compiled together with the repertoire data. Genome-wide SNP genotypes for about three fifths of the roughly 670 donors were used in a later genetic analysis, which treated that subset as a discovery cohort. In an earlier analysis of 500 to 650 of the donors, high-throughput TCR beta sequencing was used to judge whether each TCR beta V gene segment behaved as functional or pseudogenic. Among over 350 genotyped donors of the cohort, an average of about 240,000 unique TCR beta nucleotide sequences were sequenced per donor, around 20% of them non-productive. In a later analysis, previously published TCR beta repertoires from 670 or so donors were re-analyzed and high-resolution HLA genotyping was added so that TCR occurrence patterns could be studied. To predict cytomegalovirus infection status, the study combined high-throughput TCR immunosequencing, statistical association of individual TCRs with disease status, and machine learning. In the later analysis, no new phenotypic data were used to find candidate immune exposures; instead, reliance was placed on TCR beta sequences and their occurrence across donors. Besides the first cohort of more than 650 subjects, a separate validation cohort made up of roughly 130 different subjects was used. The T cell repertoires of 700 or so subjects were profiled by immunosequencing and related to cytomegalovirus serostatus. The number of typed donors differed by locus: roughly 629-640 for A, B, C, DRB1 and DQB1; approximately 520 for DQA1; some 610 for DPA1; and roughly 490 for DPB1. Among the roughly 430 genotyped donors, roughly 80% belonged to the genetic ancestry cluster associated with self-reported Caucasian donors. All discovery cohort repertoires had been generated using a single sequencing platform. The study was designed to test whether signatures of past pathogen exposure could be identified by cataloging public T cell receptors. Roughly five DR-DQ haplotypes were treated as single units for association and clustering because of strong linkage in the cohort. On the study overall, not on this receptor specifically: Because HLA typing was unavailable for some donors at each locus, only the typed subset was used in association tests. According to a later analysis, TCR association rates differed among HLA loci, with DRB1 alleles showing the most associated TCRs and HLA-C alleles showing the fewest. Over 15 rarely observed V segments, including chromosome 9 orphons, were excluded from the earlier analysis of just under 600 of the donors because counts were too low. In a later analysis, HLA-associated TCR beta chains showed more clonal expansion and lower generation probabilities than non-associated chains that were equally common. In an earlier analysis of 587 of the donors, most TCR beta V segments were observed in productive rearrangements about 87% or about 30% of the time, broadly matching IMGT annotations. Assigning TCR associations to individual alleles was difficult when HLA alleles, especially DR and DQ, strongly co-occurred. Across donors, most TCR sequences were observed very rarely, whereas some public TCRs were present in many individuals. A total of 150 or so TCR beta chains were listed by the study as associated with cytomegalovirus. A later analysis found that most CMV-associated TCR beta chains appeared HLA-restricted, with HLA associations seemingly driven largely by CMV exposure. It was suggested by the authors that the approach could potentially be generalized to other disease states and immunological phenotypes. A further reported finding was that TCR beta sequences accurately predicted the HLA-A and HLA-B alleles for most subjects in the first cohort. At a false discovery rate of 0.05, a later analysis linked under 20,000 TCR beta sequences to specific HLA alleles. In a later genetic analysis, fewer N-insertions in productive TCRs were reported among donors in an Asian-associated ancestry cluster than the approximately 710-donor mean. According to a later analysis, parvovirus B19, influenza, CMV and Epstein-Barr virus appeared linked to several top co-occurrence clusters. The only immune exposure information available for the cohort was CMV serostatus. In both the original and validation cohorts, the classifier was reported to diagnose cytomegalovirus status with high specificity and sensitivity. This cohort had only TCR beta chains sequenced, and the lack of alpha or paired-chain data limited which features could be detected. In vitro tests confirmed that a few of the cytomegalovirus-associated TCR beta chains recognize cytomegalovirus antigens. Correlated functional status among segregating V segments might be attributable to linkage disequilibrium, but an unknown experimental factor could not be ruled out. Because the 87-base-pair reads could not distinguish some IMGT-functional V segments, including TRBV6-2 and TRBV6-3, those segments were excluded. A cluster of highly shared sequence variants was judged likely to represent a technical artifact of the sequencing pipeline. Sequencing depth was assumed to be roughly uniform across donors in the presence/absence analyses, though that assumption may not hold. A later genetic analysis associated a missense DCLRE1C variant with V-gene and J-gene trimming of TCR beta chains, and an independent cohort replicated the association.

From cysteine to phenylalanine, the CDR3 is 14 amino acids long. Only the CDR3 portion is preserved as DNA: 42 bases, with reading frame beginning at the first base. CDR1 and CDR2 are drawn from the germline V gene: SGHVS, FNYEAQ. At the junction V is shortened by 6 bases and J by 8 bases, with 16 bases in between. Libraries were prepared through the immunoSEQ multiplex PCR assay. For the multiplex PCR, a mixture combining 60 forward primers for TCR Vbeta segments and 13 reverse primers for TCR Jbeta segments was used. A multiplex PCR assay on genomic DNA amplified the CDR3 region of rearranged TCR beta genes. The amplified TCR beta libraries were sequenced on the Illumina HiSeq System as 87-base-pair reads. The authors' pipeline ran thus. A later analysis tallied around 87 million unique TCR beta chains across the 666 repertoires, and around 9.9 million of those chains were shared by two or more donors. Raw reads were error-corrected and collapsed into unique sequences by a nearest-neighbor algorithm in which closely related sequences were merged to remove PCR and sequencing errors. Alignment of CDR3 sequences to IMGT reference sequences was used to assign V, D and J gene segments. Each retained sequence needed at least a six-nucleotide match to both a V gene segment and a J gene segment. Rearrangements were classified as productive when the CDR3 lacked stop codons and remained in frame with V and J, and all other rearrangements were classified as non-productive. Following IMGT convention, CDR3 was defined as the stretch from the second conserved V-encoded cysteine to the conserved J-encoded phenylalanine. In an earlier analysis of around 540 of the donors, sequences lacking an unambiguous match to a single V gene segment were excluded. An earlier analysis of 587 of the donors called V segments functional above 56.7% productive rearrangements and segregating when the between-donor standard deviation exceeded 5%. A statistical classification framework was built for diagnosing cytomegalovirus status from the catalog of TCR beta chain sequences. A later analysis assigned V and J genes by comparing TCR nucleotide sequences with IMGT/GENE-DB human TR gene sequences. Using the TCRdist pipeline, a later analysis assigned CDR3 sequences along with most-parsimonious VDJ recombination scenarios. A later analysis defined each TCR beta chain by its CDR3 amino acid sequence plus V-gene family, and excluded reads lacking a unique V-gene family. To address suspected cross-contamination and a sequencing artifact, a later analysis removed several hundred highly shared, low-generation-probability nucleotide sequences. For each public chain, a later analysis derived a clonal expansion index from normalized ranks of inferred template counts within each repertoire. In a later analysis, generation probabilities were computed with a VDJ recombination model fitted to out-of-frame rearrangements, and the resulting probabilities were checked against IGoR. Hypergeometric tests were used in a later analysis to score TCR-TCR, TCR-HLA and TCR-CMV co-occurrence, with a repertoire-size bias correction applied to the TCR pairs. A later analysis estimated false discovery rates by permuting HLA or CMV assignments 20 times. A later analysis grouped co-occurring TCRs with DBSCAN, adding TCRdist sequence similarity when clustering within HLA-allele-positive subsets. For co-occurrence clustering, repertoires with fewer than 30,000 or more than 120,000 public chains were excluded, along with 5 or 6 repertoires with anomalous nucleotide sharing. The immuneACCESS repertoire file appears here via TCRdb, limited to in-frame rearrangements. These files lack a portion of the clones; in checked studies, under half of the deficit traces to unresolved V genes, and the cause of the others is not known. For V, J and clone size, that table is used; D and trimming come from the DNA. Per the sample table, the count is tens of thousands of clones. Of the sample, approximately 1% falls within the top ten clones.

The cohort was made up of about 610 healthy bone marrow donors. At the time of sampling, all cohort members were nominally healthy, though unrecorded immune exposures were likely present. The donor was CMV seronegative and was included in the group of a few hundred seronegative cohort members. Every donor gave a peripheral blood sample, and the peripheral blood mononuclear cells from that sample were used for TCR beta sequencing. The Qiagen DNeasy Blood Extraction Kit was used to extract genomic DNA from the blood cell samples. Sample: PBMCs. The rearrangement joined TRBV7-6 to TRBJ1-4; the D gene is perhaps TRBD1, on 6 matching bases. The clonotype originates from a woman aged 25 to 39 in good health and CMV-seronegative. Here the CDR3 is given as CASSPGQNEEKLFF. In nucleotides, the sequence is TGTGCCAGCAGTCCTGGACAGAATGAGGAAAAACTGTTTTTT. This CDR3, with the reference TRBV7-6 and TRBJ1-4 proteins standing in past its ends, gives the full variable domain GAGVSQSPRYKVTKRGQDVALRCDPISGHVSLYWYRQALGQGPEFLTYFNYEAQQDKSGLPNDRFSAERPEGSISTLTIQRTEQRDSAMYRCASSPGQNEEKLFFGSGTQLSVL.